These T cell receptor beta chains were read from a single sample in a study of cytomegalovirus exposure and HLA in healthy donors. Repertoires were generated with immunoSEQ multiplex PCR, while TCRdb's copy carries only in-frame clones and drops some. The sample includes fewer than 110,000 clones, more than 80% of them seen just once. Sequenced material: PBMCs. These TCRs come from a man younger than 40 in good health and CMV-seronegative. Both conserved end residues are part of each CDR3. D genes are given only for firm matches. Clone size is given for some rows only: seen once, a few or many times, or a class if the clone is expanded.

v_call,j_call,d_call,clone_size,cdr3_aa,cdr3_nt
TRBV28,TRBJ1-4,TRBD1,once,CASRDQGAGGEKLFF,TGTGCCAGCAGGGATCAGGGGGCTGGGGGTGAAAAACTGTTTTTT
TRBV5-4,TRBJ2-3,TRBD2,once,CASSSPSGTSTDTQYF,TGTGCCAGCAGTTCTCCTAGCGGGACGAGCACAGATACGCAGTATTTT
TRBV2,TRBJ1-1,TRBD1,.,CASRDPSGTGGMTEAFF,TGTGCCAGCAGAGACCCTTCGGGGACAGGGGGCATGACTGAAGCTTTCTTT
TRBV2,TRBJ2-1,TRBD2,.,CASSSRRTSGSSYEQFF,TGTGCCAGCAGTTCGCGTAGGACTAGCGGGAGTTCTTATGAGCAGTTCTTC
TRBV5-4,TRBJ2-5,TRBD2,.,CASSSGLAGAQETQYF,TGTGCCAGCAGCTCCGGACTAGCGGGGGCCCAAGAGACCCAGTACTTC
TRBV27,TRBJ2-7,.,.,CASQRVEQYF,TGTGCCAGCCAAAGAGTCGAGCAGTACTTC
TRBV7-3,TRBJ1-2,TRBD1,.,CASSLGTGANYGYTF,TGTGCCAGCAGCTTAGGGACAGGGGCTAACTATGGCTACACCTTC
TRBV7-2,TRBJ1-1,.,.,CASTTMSNEAFF,TGTGCCAGCACCACTATGAGCAATGAAGCTTTCTTT
TRBV5-1,TRBJ2-7,.,once,CASSGVTGYEQYF,TGCGCCAGCAGCGGAGTGACAGGCTACGAGCAGTACTTC
TRBV13,TRBJ2-5,.,.,CASSPVGGGGETQYF,TGTGCCAGCAGCCCCGTGGGAGGCGGCGGAGAGACCCAGTACTTC
TRBV5-4,TRBJ1-2,TRBD1,.,CASSPGQGSYGYTF,TGTGCCAGCAGCCCGGGACAGGGGAGCTATGGCTACACCTTC
TRBV19,TRBJ2-7,TRBD1,.,CASSTTGDGSKQYF,TGTGCCAGTAGTACCACAGGGGATGGAAGTAAGCAGTACTTC
TRBV28,TRBJ1-1,.,.,CASSSEPSEAFF,TGTGCCAGCAGTTCTGAGCCTTCTGAAGCTTTCTTT
TRBV11-2,TRBJ2-7,TRBD2,once,CASSLSGGGIYEQYF,TGTGCCAGCAGCTTATCGGGAGGGGGAATTTACGAGCAGTACTTC
TRBV11-2,TRBJ2-1,TRBD2,.,CASSLTSGSGTEQFF,TGTGCCAGCAGCTTGACTAGCGGGAGCGGTACGGAGCAGTTCTTC
TRBV7-3,TRBJ2-5,TRBD2,.,CASTNSGLAEKETQYF,TGTGCCAGCACCAATTCGGGACTAGCGGAGAAAGAGACCCAGTACTTC
TRBV27,TRBJ1-3,TRBD1,.,CASSDRARGNTIYF,TGTGCCAGCAGTGACAGGGCGCGAGGAAACACCATATATTTT
TRBV7-2,TRBJ2-5,.,.,CASSRQDFGETQYF,TGTGCCAGCAGCCGCCAGGACTTTGGTGAGACCCAGTACTTC
TRBV12-5,TRBJ2-2,TRBD1,once,CASTLTGSPANTGELFF,TGTGCTAGTACCTTGACAGGGTCCCCTGCGAACACCGGGGAGCTGTTTTTT
TRBV27,TRBJ2-7,TRBD2,.,CASSRTGGEEQYF,TGTGCCAGCAGTCGGACGGGGGGAGAGGAGCAGTACTTC
TRBV4-2,TRBJ1-1,.,.,CASSLETKNTEAFF,TGTGCCAGCAGCTTGGAAACTAAGAACACTGAAGCTTTCTTT
TRBV5-4,TRBJ2-5,TRBD2,.,CASSLELAGVYETQYF,TGTGCCAGCAGCTTGGAGCTAGCGGGGGTGTATGAGACCCAGTACTTC
TRBV5-1,TRBJ2-3,TRBD1,.,CASLTGTGPTDTQYF,TGCGCCAGCCTAACGGGGACAGGGCCCACAGATACGCAGTATTTT
TRBV28,TRBJ2-7,.,.,CASSLPGGEQYF,TGTGCCAGCAGTTTACCGGGCGGGGAACAGTACTTC
TRBV28,TRBJ2-1,TRBD2,.,CASRTSSDEQFF,TGTGCCAGCAGGACTAGCTCCGATGAGCAGTTCTTC
TRBV10-3,TRBJ2-7,TRBD1,few,CAISTSGTGSYEQYF,TGTGCCATCAGTACCTCCGGGACAGGGTCCTACGAGCAGTACTTC
TRBV9,TRBJ2-1,TRBD2,.,CASSVAGAGGEQFF,TGTGCCAGCAGCGTAGCGGGAGCGGGGGGGGAGCAGTTCTTC
TRBV5-1,TRBJ2-1,.,once,CASSLDRQGQSNGFF,TGCGCCAGCAGCTTGGACCGACAAGGACAATCGAACGGGTTCTTC
TRBV7-2,TRBJ2-5,TRBD2,.,CASSLAGAGGPPETQYF,TGTGCCAGCAGCTTAGCGGGGGCGGGAGGGCCTCCGGAGACCCAGTACTTC
TRBV5-4,TRBJ1-6,.,few,CASSLEQVDSPLHF,TGTGCCAGCAGCTTGGAGCAGGTGGATTCACCCCTCCACTTT
TRBV13,TRBJ2-1,.,.,CASSSTRGRNEQFF,TGTGCCAGCAGCTCCACGCGGGGCAGGAATGAGCAGTTCTTC